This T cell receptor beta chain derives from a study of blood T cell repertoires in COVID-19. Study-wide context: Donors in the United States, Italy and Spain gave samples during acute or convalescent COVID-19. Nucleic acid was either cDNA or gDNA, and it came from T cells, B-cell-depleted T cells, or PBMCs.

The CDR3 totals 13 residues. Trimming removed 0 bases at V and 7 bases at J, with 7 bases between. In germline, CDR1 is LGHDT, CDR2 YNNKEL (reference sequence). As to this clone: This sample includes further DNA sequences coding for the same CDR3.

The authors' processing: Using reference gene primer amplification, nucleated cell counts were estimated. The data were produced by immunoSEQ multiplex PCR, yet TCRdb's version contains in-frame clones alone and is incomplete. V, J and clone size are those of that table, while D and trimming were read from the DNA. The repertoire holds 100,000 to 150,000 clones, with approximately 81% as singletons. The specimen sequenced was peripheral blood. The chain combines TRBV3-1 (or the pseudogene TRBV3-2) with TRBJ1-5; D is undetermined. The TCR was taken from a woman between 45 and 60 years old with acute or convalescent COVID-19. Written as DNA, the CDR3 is TGTGCCAGCAGCCAAGATCTAAACCAGCCCCAGCATTTT. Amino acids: CASSQDLNQPQHF.